Sequencing of this TCR beta chain was carried out in a study of Graves' ophthalmopathy and Graves' hyperthyroidism. Study-level information: Ophthalmopathy not arising within 18 months of follow-up defined hyperthyroidism as stable.

Ten or more counts support this clonotype. Its matching antigen is unknown. TCR beta CDR3 amplification used RNA transcripts. A first-round RT-PCR used HTBI primers, followed by a second-round multiplex PCR. From the multiplex PCR reads, TCRdb called clonotypes with MiXCR, one entry per CDR3 protein. Seen here are around 1,200,000 distinct CDR3 sequences, around a third observed once, and the top ten hold 8.5% to 14%. Certain patients, namely those with other autoimmune diseases, uncontrolled infections, pregnancy or lactation, were excluded. Per the germline V gene, CDR1 is SGDLS and CDR2 is YYNGEE. The junction had 8 bases not matched to a gene; V was cut back by 4 bases and J by 3 bases. CDR3 length: 15 amino acids. Study results and limitations: Most expanded clonotypes in thyroid above 0.001 frequency also showed up in blood. It was with approximately 70% sensitivity and around 72% specificity that the model predicted ophthalmopathy progression.

This receptor was taken from an adult man with Graves' hyperthyroidism. This chain uses TRBV9 with TRBJ2-7, with 9 bases identical to TRBD2. Sequences were obtained from peripheral blood or thyroid tissue (not recorded which). DNA for the CDR3: TGTGCCAGCAGCCTCACTGGACTAGCGAACTACGAGCAGTACTTC. As protein: CASSLTGLANYEQYF.